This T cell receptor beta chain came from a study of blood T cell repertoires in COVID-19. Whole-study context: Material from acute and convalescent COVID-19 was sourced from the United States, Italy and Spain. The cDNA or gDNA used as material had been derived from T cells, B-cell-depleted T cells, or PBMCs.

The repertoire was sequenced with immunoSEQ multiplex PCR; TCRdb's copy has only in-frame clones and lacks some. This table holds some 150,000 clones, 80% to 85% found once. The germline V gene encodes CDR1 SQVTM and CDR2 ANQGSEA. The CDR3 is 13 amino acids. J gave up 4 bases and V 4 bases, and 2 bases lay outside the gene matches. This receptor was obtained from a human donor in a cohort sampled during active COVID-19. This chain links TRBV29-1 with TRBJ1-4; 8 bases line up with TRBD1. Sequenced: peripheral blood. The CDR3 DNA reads TGCAGCGTTGCGGGACAGGTTAATGAAAAACTGTTTTTT. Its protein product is CSVAGQVNEKLFF.